Shown below are 26 T cell receptor beta chains from a single sample sequenced in a study of technical replicates of blood from a handful of donors (dated by TCRdb to about 2017). Library preparation was by the immunoSEQ multiplex PCR assay. Imported from immuneACCESS, the table was reduced by TCRdb to in-frame sequences with V and J called. These copies leave out some clones; in studies compared against another copy, an unresolved V gene accounts for under half, and the cause of the remainder is not known. The table for this sample lists approximately 95,000 clones; around 96% of them were counted only once. The ten most abundant clones make up 0.34% of the sample. Sequences were obtained from T cells isolated from PBMCs. Receptor source: a human donor in good health.

The gene calls are TRBV2 and TRBJ2-3; a possible D gene is TRBD2 (5 bases). V gave up 7 bases and J gave up 6 bases, with 8 bases separating them. The germline V gene has CDR1 SNHLY and CDR2 FYNNEI. The CDR3 extends over 11 amino acids. The CDR3 protein is CASTSLDTQYF. CDR3 DNA sequence: TGTGCCAGCACTAGCTTGGATACGCAGTATTTT. Supplemented by reference TRBV2 and TRBJ2-3, the full variable domain reads EPEVTQTPSHQVTQMGQEVILRCVPISNHLYFYWYRQILGQKVEFLVSFYNNEISEKSEIFDDQFSVERPDGSNFTLKIRSTKLEDSAMYFCASTSLDTQYFGPGTRLTVL.

The chain is built from TRBV5-4 and TRBJ2-7, with D uncertain. Trimming cost V 4 bases and J 2 bases, with 19 bases left between them. CDR3 size: 16 residues. In germline, CDR1 is SGHNT, CDR2 YYREEE (reference sequence). CDR3 in amino acids: CASSADRDRDTYEQYF. The CDR3 DNA sequence: TGTGCCAGCAGCGCTGACCGCGACCGTGACACCTACGAGCAGTACTTC.

The gene calls are TRBV2 and TRBJ1-5; the match to TRBD1 covers 7 bases. Unmatched junction bases numbered 10, after V lost 9 bases and J lost 2 bases. Germline lookup yields CDR1 SNHLY and CDR2 FYNNEI. The CDR3 sequence is 15 residues long. The CDR3 sequence: CASGLDRSGNQPQHF. The CDR3 coding sequence is TGTGCCAGTGGCTTGGACAGGTCGGGCAATCAGCCCCAGCATTTT.

The chain employs TRBV5-6 and TRBJ2-1; D is unresolved. This CDR3 spans 14 amino acids. Trimming removed 6 bases at V and 8 bases at J, with 18 bases between. Germline CDR1 is SGHDT and CDR2 is YYEEEE. The DNA of the CDR3 is TGTGCCAGCATGAATACCCAAAGAAGAGATGAGCAGTTCTTC. Translated: CASMNTQRRDEQFF.

The rearrangement links TRBV4-2 to TRBJ2-7; D is unresolved. Germline values: CDR1 LGHNA, CDR2 YNFKEQ. Trimming cost V 0 bases and J 2 bases, with 8 bases left between them. The CDR3 covers 14 residues. As DNA, the CDR3 is TGTGCCAGCAGCCAAGACCTCGTCCCCTACGAGCAGTACTTC. Its translation is CASSQDLVPYEQYF.

The gene calls are TRBV19 and TRBJ1-4, with 7 bases identical to TRBD1. The ends lost 5 bases at V and 1 base at J; junction bases unmatched: 4. Germline values: CDR1 LNHDA, CDR2 SQIVND (reference sequence). The CDR3 runs to 15 residues. DNA of the CDR3: TGTGCCAGTAGTCCCAGACAGGGAACTAATGAAAAACTGTTTTTT. Protein: CASSPRQGTNEKLFF.

This clone was counted a single time. The genes are TRBV28 and TRBJ2-1; 9 bases are shared with TRBD1. J gave up 7 bases and V 5 bases, and 12 bases lay outside the gene matches. CDR1 and CDR2 (germline): MDHEN, SYDVKM. The CDR3 extends over 16 amino acids. The CDR3 DNA reads TGTGCCAGCAGTCCTTTCGGACAGGGGTATGGTAATGAGCAGTTCTTC. This gives the protein CASSPFGQGYGNEQFF.

J is TRBJ2-3 and V is TRBV2, with TRBD2 as a possible D gene (6 bases). The CDR3 extends over 16 amino acids. Germline assignment: CDR1 SNHLY and CDR2 FYNNEI. The V and J ends lost 3 bases and 1 base respectively, with 14 bases between them. Here the CDR3 DNA reads TGTGCCAGCAGTGACCCAGCTAGCGATGGCACAGATACGCAGTATTTT. It specifies CASSDPASDGTDTQYF.

The chain carries TRBV4-3 and TRBJ1-5; D gene ambiguous. Germline V CDR1 and CDR2: LGHNA, YSLEER. V was trimmed by 1 base and J by 9 bases, leaving 16 bases between them. The CDR3 runs to 15 residues. CDR3 loop: CASSQVIQRQGPQHF. DNA for the CDR3: TGCGCCAGCAGCCAAGTCATTCAGCGCCAAGGGCCCCAGCATTTT.

The CDR3 region is CASSIAAGAYEQYF. The CDR3 nucleotides are TGTGCCAGTAGTATTGCAGCGGGGGCCTACGAGCAGTACTTC. This chain connects TRBV19 to TRBJ2-7, with 8 bases that match TRBD2. V gave up 3 bases and J gave up 2 bases; unmatched junction bases: 3. Germline CDR1 is LNHDA and CDR2 is SQIVND (reference sequence). This CDR3 is 14 amino acids long.

The chain is built from TRBV7-3 and TRBJ2-4; 7 positions match TRBD2. CDR1 is SGHTA, CDR2 FQGTGA, per germline. The length of the CDR3 is 17 residues. Losses at the gene ends were 0 bases for V and 1 base for J; bases not matched to a gene: 6. As DNA, the CDR3 is TGTGCCAGCAGCTTAACCCCTATCGGGGGGGCCAAAAACATTCAGTACTTC. It encodes CASSLTPIGGAKNIQYF.

The chain combines TRBV7-3 with TRBJ2-1; D may be TRBD1 (6 bases). The length of the CDR3 is 15 residues. V lost 3 bases to trimming and J lost 0 bases, with 9 bases between them. The germline V gene has CDR1 SGHTA and CDR2 FQGTGA. CDR3 coding DNA: TGTGCCAGCAGCTTGACAGGTAGCTCCTACAATGAGCAGTTCTTC. Translation: CASSLTGSSYNEQFF.

V usage is TRBV9 and J usage is TRBJ2-7, with TRBD1 matching over 7 bases. The CDR3 has 17 residues. CDR1 is SGDLS, CDR2 YYNGEE, per germline. Germline trimming cut 4 bases from V and 4 bases from J; bases unmatched to any gene: 17. As DNA, the CDR3 is TGTGCCAGCAGCCTCCAGGGTTCCGCAGGGGGTTTGTACGAGCAGTACTTC. Residues: CASSLQGSAGGLYEQYF.

The chain combines TRBV28 with TRBJ1-2; TRBD1 might be the D (5 bases). The CDR3 is 16 residues long. Between the trimmed V and J ends, which lost 3 bases and 5 bases, there was a span of 19 bases. Germline lookup yields CDR1 MDHEN and CDR2 SYDVKM. The CDR3 bases are TGTGCCAGCAGTTTTCACAATGGCAGGGAGGAGTATGGCTACACCTTC. Amino acid sequence: CASSFHNGREEYGYTF.

This chain links TRBV4-3 with TRBJ2-7; D is uncertain. The germline CDR1 and CDR2 sequences are LGHNA and YSLEER. With 0 bases removed from V and 6 bases from J, the gap between germline ends came to 12 bases. CDR3 size: 14 residues. The CDR3 sequence: CASSQDRRLGEQYF. The CDR3, as DNA: TGCGCCAGCAGCCAAGATCGCCGACTCGGCGAGCAGTACTTC.

This clone was recorded only once. J is TRBJ1-4 and V is TRBV28; TRBD1 matches at 9 bases. Germline V gives CDR1 MDHEN, CDR2 SYDVKM. J lost 7 bases, V lost 1 base, and 7 bases had no gene match. This CDR3 is 16 amino acids long. As DNA, the CDR3 is TGTGCCAGCAGTTTATCCATGGGACAGGGCGGTGAAAAACTGTTTTTT. It yields the protein CASSLSMGQGGEKLFF.

The chain carries TRBV6-4 and TRBJ1-3, with no clear D. The germline CDR1 and CDR2 sequences are MRHNA and SNTAGT. The CDR3 is 15 amino acids. The germline V and J ends were trimmed by 7 bases and 0 bases, with 13 bases remaining between them. The CDR3, as DNA: TGTGCCAGCAAGGCGGAACCCAGCTCTGGAAACACCATATATTTT. It translates to CASKAEPSSGNTIYF.

The chain carries TRBV19 and TRBJ2-1; D call uncertain. CDR1 and CDR2 from the germline V gene are LNHDA and SQIVND (reference sequence). The CDR3 extends over 12 amino acids. Trimming removed 3 bases from V and 11 bases from J, with 11 bases in between. The CDR3 here is CASSIPRFQQFF. The CDR3 region has the DNA TGTGCCAGTAGTATCCCCAGGTTTCAGCAGTTCTTC. Complete variable domain (other parts from reference TRBV19 and TRBJ2-1): DGGITQSPKYLFRKEGQNVTLSCEQNLNHDAMYWYRQDPGQGLRLIYYSQIVNDFQKGDIAEGYSVSREKKESFPLTVTSAQKNPTAFYLCASSIPRFQQFFGPGTRLTVL.

In nucleotides, the CDR3 is TGTGCCAGCAGCCAAGGGACAGGGTACGAGCAGTACTTC. Its translation is CASSQGTGYEQYF. This chain uses TRBV4-2 with TRBJ2-7, with 8 bases matching TRBD1. The trim removed 1 base at V and 4 bases at J, leaving 0 bases unmatched. This CDR3 is 13 amino acids long. The germline V gene encodes CDR1 LGHNA and CDR2 YNFKEQ.

The chain links TRBV11-2 to TRBJ2-7; 8 nucleotides align to TRBD2. J was trimmed by 2 bases and V by 3 bases; bases with no gene match: 0. Per germline, CDR1 SGHAT and CDR2 FQNNGV. The CDR3 length is 13 residues. In DNA form, the CDR3 reads TGTGCCAGCAGCTTTAGCGGGACCTACGAGCAGTACTTC. This sequence encodes CASSFSGTYEQYF.

The gene calls are TRBV4-2 and TRBJ2-1; D is uncertain. There are 18 residues in the CDR3. Germline CDR1 and CDR2: LGHNA and YNFKEQ. The V end was cut by 3 bases, the J end by 5 bases, with 23 bases between. CDR3 sequence reads: CASSQAQQTRHRDNEQFF. In nucleotides, the CDR3 is TGTGCCAGCAGCCAGGCGCAACAGACGCGTCATAGAGACAATGAGCAGTTCTTC.

This clone has just one count. The chain links TRBV10-2 to TRBJ2-7; TRBD1 matches 8 bases. With 7 bases clipped from V and 6 bases from J, the junction kept 11 bases outside the gene matches. Germline V gives CDR1 WSHSY, CDR2 SAAADI. The CDR3 sequence is 14 residues long. The CDR3 DNA reads TGCGCCAGCATTGCGCAGGGGGCCTTTTCCGAGCAGTACTTC. This gives the protein CASIAQGAFSEQYF.

The rearrangement joins TRBV6-1 to TRBJ1-5, with 7 bases that match TRBD1. The germline V gene encodes CDR1 MNHNS and CDR2 SASEGT. The J segment lost 0 bases and the V segment lost 4 bases, leaving 6 bases of the junction unmatched. The CDR3 spans 16 residues. The CDR3 DNA follows: TGTGCCAGCAGTGCAGCAGGGGGTAATAGCAATCAGCCCCAGCATTTT. Residues: CASSAAGGNSNQPQHF.

The J gene is TRBJ2-5, the V gene TRBV5-6; 9 bases align to TRBD2. V was pared by 4 bases and J by 5 bases, with 15 bases of the junction left unmatched. Germline V lookup: CDR1 SGHDT, CDR2 YYEEEE. There are 17 residues in the CDR3. DNA of the CDR3: TGTGCCAGCAGCCTGCTAGGAGCTAGCGGGATTTTCGAGACCCAGTACTTC. This codes for CASSLLGASGIFETQYF. Full variable domain (remainder filled in from reference TRBV5-6 and TRBJ2-5): DAGVTQSPTHLIKTRGQQVTLRCSPKSGHDTVSWYQQALGQGPQFIFQYYEEEERQRGNFPDRFSGHQFPNYSSELNVNALLLGDSALYLCASSLLGASGIFETQYFGPGTRLLVL.

The sample holds one count of this clone. CDR3 in amino acids: CASSMGHLAYEQYF. Written as DNA, the CDR3 is TGTGCCAGTAGTATGGGACATCTAGCCTACGAGCAGTACTTC. The chain joins TRBV19 to TRBJ2-7, with D perhaps matching TRBD1 (6 bases). Trimming cost V 3 bases and J 2 bases, with 11 bases left between them. The CDR3 consists of 14 residues. Germline CDR1 and CDR2: LNHDA and SQIVND (reference sequence).

The rearrangement links TRBV29-1 to TRBJ1-3; D is undetermined. This CDR3 spans 14 amino acids. The V gene's germline CDR1 is SQVTM and CDR2 ANQGSEA. V was shortened by 4 bases and J by 0 bases, with 10 bases between the two germline ends. CDR3 amino acids: CSVGADLSGNTIYF. The CDR3 nucleotides read TGCAGCGTTGGGGCAGACCTCTCTGGAAACACCATATATTTT.